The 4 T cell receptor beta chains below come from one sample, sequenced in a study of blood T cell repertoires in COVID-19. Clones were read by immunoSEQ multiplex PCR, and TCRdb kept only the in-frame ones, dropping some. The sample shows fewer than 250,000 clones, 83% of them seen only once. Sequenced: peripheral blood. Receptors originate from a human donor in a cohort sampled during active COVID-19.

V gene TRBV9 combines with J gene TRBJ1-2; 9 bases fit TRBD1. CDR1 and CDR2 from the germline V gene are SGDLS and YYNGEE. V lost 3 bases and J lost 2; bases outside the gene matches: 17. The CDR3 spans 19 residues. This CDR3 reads CASSAPGTGTLTLNYGYTF. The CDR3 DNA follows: TGTGCCAGCAGCGCCCCCGGGACAGGGACTCTGACCCTGAACTATGGCTACACCTTC.

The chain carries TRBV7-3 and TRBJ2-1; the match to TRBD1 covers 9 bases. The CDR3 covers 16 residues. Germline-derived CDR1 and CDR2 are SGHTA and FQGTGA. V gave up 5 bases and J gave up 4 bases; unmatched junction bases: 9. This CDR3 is CASSQEGGQGYNEQFF. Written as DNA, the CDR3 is TGTGCCAGCAGCCAGGAAGGGGGACAGGGATACAATGAGCAGTTCTTC.

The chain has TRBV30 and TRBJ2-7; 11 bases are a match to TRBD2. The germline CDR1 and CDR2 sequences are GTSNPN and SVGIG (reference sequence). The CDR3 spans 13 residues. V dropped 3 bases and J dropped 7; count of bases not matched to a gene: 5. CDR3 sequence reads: CAWRVLAGGEQYF. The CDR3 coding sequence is TGTGCCTGGAGAGTCCTAGCGGGGGGAGAGCAGTACTTC.

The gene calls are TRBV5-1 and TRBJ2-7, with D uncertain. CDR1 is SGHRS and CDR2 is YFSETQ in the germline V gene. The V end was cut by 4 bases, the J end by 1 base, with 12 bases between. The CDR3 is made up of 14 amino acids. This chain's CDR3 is CASSTAFGSYEQYF. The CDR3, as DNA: TGCGCCAGCAGCACCGCCTTCGGGTCCTACGAGCAGTACTTC.